This T cell receptor (delta chain) originates from a study of gamma-delta T cells after stem cell transplantation. The CDR3 sequence is 19 residues long. Germline lookup yields CDR1 TSWWSYY and CDR2 QGS. Trimming took 1 base from V and 3 from J, leaving 24 bases between them. TCRdb processed the RT-PCR reads again with the CATT caller. The sample lists about 7,800 delta-chain clones; just over 14% were seen once. By share, this clone counts as medium-sized. The clonotype was recovered from a human donor. It is not recorded whose cells these are; they may come from a transplant donor. Material: gamma-delta T cells. The chain couples TRDV1 to TRDJ1; TRDD3 is a possible D gene (6 bases). In DNA, the CDR3 is TGTGCTCTTGGGGAACCCCCATTCCCCATTGGGGATGGAGCCGATAAACTCATCTTT. Protein product: CALGEPPFPIGDGADKLIF.